The T cell receptor beta chain described here comes from a study of tumor-infiltrating lymphocytes in primary liver carcinoma. cDNA specific to TCR beta was made from 500 ng of total RNA, with a constant-region primer employed for priming. Researchers made the TCR beta libraries by running three nested multiplex PCR rounds with slightly modified ARM-PCR. Primers for the first two PCR rounds were TRBV1-TRBV30 forward primers and a C-beta reverse primer (approximately 10 cycles per round). TCRdb reprocessed the multiplex PCR reads with MiXCR, giving one entry per CDR3 protein. The sample lists about 100,000 distinct CDR3 sequences; around 66% were seen once. Co-extracted RNA and DNA came from approximately 20-30 mg of unsorted bulk tissue. Every patient in the cohort had a primary liver carcinoma. That carcinoma was treated by surgical resection. There were five separate regions sampled from each tumor. Each tumor specimen held more than 90% viable tumor cells.

This CDR3 spans 13 amino acids. The V gene's germline CDR1 is SGHAT and CDR2 FQNNGV. Study observations and caveats: Among top clones, only about 7-25% appeared in all five tumor regions.

Of note for this clonotype: The antigen remains undetermined. The germline gene is not matched at one end of the junction; a read error may be the cause.

This sequence joins TRBV11-2 and TRBJ2-5; D might be TRBD1 or TRBD2, each matching 6 bases. The TCR originated in a woman in her fifties or sixties with primary liver carcinoma and hepatitis B virus infection. Sequences were obtained from liver tumor tissue from sampling region 2. Specified subset: tumor region T2, inferior pole. CDR3 DNA sequence: TGTGCCAGGAGCTTTTGGGGGGCGGAGACCCAGTACTTC. Its protein is CARSFWGAETQYF.